Below are 11 T cell receptor beta chains sequenced from a single sample in a study of CD4 T cells in relation to SARS-CoV-2 and coronaviruses. Measured with immunoSEQ multiplex PCR; TCRdb has only the in-frame clones, and not every one. The table shows roughly 10,000 clones, with about 81% occurring only once. CD4+ T cells from unexposed donors were obtained before the COVID-19 pandemic (2011-2018). CD4+ T cells were isolated from the cells after about nine days of culture. These receptors lack a known antigen. Sequenced material: CD4+ T cells from PBMCs, cultured in vitro. The receptors were sampled from a human donor in good health.

The chain joins TRBV5-1 to TRBJ2-7; the D gene could be TRBD1 or TRBD2 (5 bases each). The germline V and J ends were trimmed by 5 bases and 7 bases, with 13 bases remaining between them. The CDR3 is made up of 12 amino acids. Germline V gene data show CDR1 as SGHRS and CDR2 as YFSETQ. The DNA of the CDR3 is TGCGCCAGCAGTTATGAGGGGTTTGAGCAGTACTTC. It yields the protein CASSYEGFEQYF.

The V call is TRBV5-8, the J call TRBJ2-3; perhaps TRBD1 as D (6 bases). This CDR3 spans 16 amino acids. The V end was cut by 3 bases, the J end by 3 bases, with 17 bases between. Germline V gene sequence: CDR1 SGHTS, CDR2 YDEGEE. The CDR3 spells CASSYPGHEGTDTQYF. In DNA form, the CDR3 reads TGTGCCAGCAGCTACCCGGGACACGAAGGGACAGATACGCAGTATTTT.

This clone was seen a handful of times. V is TRBV13 and J is TRBJ2-1; tentative D call: TRBD2 (6 bases). Trimming took 5 bases from V and 15 from J, leaving 17 bases between them. The CDR3 length is 12 residues. In germline, CDR1 is PRHDT, CDR2 FYEKMQ (reference sequence). CDR3 sequence reads: CASSQRTTRRFF. CDR3 nucleotides: TGTGCCAGCAGCCAGAGGACTACAAGGCGGTTCTTC.

The rearrangement uses TRBV18 and TRBJ2-2; TRBD1 or TRBD2 may be the D gene (6 bases each). With 3 bases removed from V and 5 bases from J, the gap between germline ends came to 10 bases. Germline CDR1 KGHSH, CDR2 LQKENI. The CDR3 is 14 amino acids. The CDR3 spells CASSPGGRTGELFF. The CDR3 region has the DNA TGTGCCAGCTCACCGGGGGGCCGTACCGGGGAGCTGTTTTTT.

This sequence joins TRBV7-9 and TRBJ1-5; D is possibly TRBD1 (6 bases). Germline CDR1 SEHNR, CDR2 FQNEAQ (reference sequence). Trimming shortened V by 5 bases and J by 5 bases, and 7 bases separated the two germline ends. The CDR3 is 12 residues long. The CDR3 protein is CASSAGDQPQHF. The CDR3, as DNA: TGTGCCAGCAGCGCAGGGGATCAGCCCCAGCATTTT.

This clone was seen only once. The V gene is TRBV6-5, the J gene TRBJ1-2; TRBD1 aligns across 9 bases. The CDR3 extends over 12 amino acids. V lost 6 bases to trimming and J lost 8 bases; unmatched junction nucleotides: 4. CDR1 is MNHEY, CDR2 SVGAGI, per germline. This CDR3 reads CASSDTGGGYTF. The DNA of the CDR3 is TGTGCCAGCAGCGACACAGGGGGCGGCTACACCTTC.

The chain combines TRBV4-3 with TRBJ1-6, with D perhaps matching TRBD1 (5 bases). Trimming took off 1 base at V and 7 bases at J, with 20 bases between the two ends. The CDR3 is made up of 18 amino acids. The V gene's germline CDR1 is LGHNA and CDR2 YSLEER. The CDR3 is CASSQGFRGSQRNSPLHF. CDR3 nucleotides: TGCGCCAGCAGCCAAGGATTCCGGGGCTCTCAGCGAAATTCACCCCTCCACTTT.

This sequence joins TRBV7-8 and TRBJ2-7; 10 bases align to TRBD1. CDR1 is SGHVS, CDR2 FQNEAQ, per germline. V was clipped by 4 bases and J by 0 bases; unmatched bases: 6. The CDR3 sequence is 16 residues long. CDR3 coding DNA: TGTGCCAGCAGCTCAGACAGGGGGCTGGGCTCCTACGAGCAGTACTTC. It encodes CASSSDRGLGSYEQYF.

The chain combines TRBV11-2 with TRBJ2-7; D may be TRBD1 (5 bases). Germline V lookup: CDR1 SGHAT, CDR2 FQNNGV. CDR3 length: 14 amino acids. V was clipped by 1 base and J by 0 bases, with 7 bases between them. CDR3 DNA: TGTGCCAGCAGCTTAGGGGGCACCTCCTACGAGCAGTACTTC. Amino acids: CASSLGGTSYEQYF.

This chain links TRBV30 with TRBJ1-5; a weak D match, TRBD1 (5 bases). V was trimmed by 4 bases and J by 7 bases, leaving 14 bases between them. CDR1 GTSNPN and CDR2 SVGIG come from the germline V gene (reference sequence). CDR3 length: 13 amino acids. CDR3 DNA: TGTGCCTGGACCCTAGGGGAGGGACAGCCCCAGCATTTT. Protein product: CAWTLGEGQPQHF.

CDR3 sequence (DNA): TGCGCCAGCAGCCAAGATCGGCGGACAGGGCAAGAGACCCAGTACTTC. Translation: CASSQDRRTGQETQYF. The chain combines TRBV4-1 with TRBJ2-5; 8 nucleotides line up with TRBD1. Germline CDR1 MGHRA, CDR2 YSYEKL. There are 16 residues in the CDR3. With 0 bases clipped from V and 2 bases from J, the junction kept 5 bases outside the gene matches.